This is a list of T cell receptor beta chains from one sample in a study of blood T cell repertoires in COVID-19. Repertoires were generated with immunoSEQ multiplex PCR, while TCRdb's copy carries only in-frame clones and drops some. This table holds 40,000 or so clones, around 83% found once. Sample: peripheral blood. The receptors stem from a man aged 60 to 69 with acute or convalescent COVID-19. The CDR3 runs from the conserved cysteine through the conserved F or W. The D gene is left open where the match is weak. Clone size is stated in some rows and not others, as once, few, many or a class when expanded.

d_call	clone_size	v_call	j_call	cdr3_nt	cdr3_aa
.	.	TRBV7-9	TRBJ2-2	TGTGCCAGCAGCCCCAGGGCTTACACCGGGGAGCTGTTTTTT	CASSPRAYTGELFF
TRBD2	.	TRBV7-2	TRBJ2-3	TGTGCCAGCAGCTTAGCGCTTGAGACTAGCGGGGTTATCACAGATACGCAGTATTTT	CASSLALETSGVITDTQYF
.	.	TRBV29-1	TRBJ1-2	TGCAGCGTTGAAAGGGTAGGGGAAGGGTATGGCTACACCTTC	CSVERVGEGYGYTF
.	few	TRBV24-1	TRBJ2-3	TGTGCCACCAGTGATTTTCCTAGCACAGATACGCAGTATTTT	CATSDFPSTDTQYF
TRBD1	.	TRBV6-2/TRBV6-3	TRBJ1-5	TGTGCCAGCAGTCGGGACAGGGATAATCAGCCCCAGCATTTT	CASSRDRDNQPQHF
TRBD1	.	TRBV7-2	TRBJ2-7	TGTGCCAGCAGCTTATCCTACGCAGGGGGATTACCTGAGCAGTACTTC	CASSLSYAGGLPEQYF
.	.	TRBV7-3	TRBJ2-2	TGTGCCAGCAGCTTATTACCTAGCACCGTCGCCGGGGAGCTGTTTTTT	CASSLLPSTVAGELFF
.	.	TRBV5-4	TRBJ2-5	TGTGCCAGCAGCGGGACATCTTTTGAGACCCAGTACTTC	CASSGTSFETQYF
TRBD1	.	TRBV6-5	TRBJ2-5	TGTGCCAGCAGGGGACAGGGGAGGGGAGAGACCCAGTACTTC	CASRGQGRGETQYF
TRBD2	.	TRBV5-1	TRBJ2-7	TGCGCCAGCAGAGGGGCTAGCGGGAGAAATGCCTACGAGCAGTACTTC	CASRGASGRNAYEQYF
.	.	TRBV19	TRBJ2-7	TGTGCCAGTAGCCAGGGGCCATCCTACGAGCAGTACTTC	CASSQGPSYEQYF
.	.	TRBV10-2	TRBJ1-5	TGCGCCAGCAGTGAGACAGTTAGCAATCAGCCCCAGCATTTT	CASSETVSNQPQHF